This T cell receptor (beta chain) originates from a study of tumor-infiltrating lymphocytes in localized non-small cell lung cancer. Points from the study as a whole: TCRbeta sequencing showed higher T cell infiltration in tumors than uninvolved lung. Only some patients had TCR sequencing, depending on available tissue. Each assay used a separate piece of the same tissue.

The germline CDR1 and CDR2 sequences are SGDLS and YYNGEE. The junction had 2 bases not matched to a gene; V was cut back by 0 bases and J by 8 bases. This CDR3 is 13 amino acids long. Of note for this clone: The antigen is not known.

Assay: immunoSEQ multiplex PCR; the TCRdb copy retains only in-frame clones and omits some. The data contain 9,500 or so clones, roughly 80% of them singletons. The chain employs TRBV9 and TRBJ2-1, with TRBD1 matching over 7 bases. Input material: uninvolved lung tissue not adjacent to the tumor. The origin of this receptor is a human donor with non-small cell lung cancer. The CDR3 DNA is TGTGCCAGCAGCGTAGACAGGGGCCATGAGCAGTTCTTC. It translates to CASSVDRGHEQFF.